The clone carrying this TCR beta chain was recorded only once. This entry is derived from a study of shared clonotypes between healthy human individuals. Profiled with immunoSEQ multiplex PCR; TCRdb holds only in-frame clones, not every one. The sample records millions of clones, roughly 93% being singletons. Germline V gene lookup returns CDR1 SGDLS and CDR2 YYNGEE. The CDR3 sequence is 12 residues long. The V end lost 4 bases, the J end lost 7 bases, and 11 bases lay between the germline ends. The rearrangement links TRBV9 to TRBJ2-5; D ambiguous. This clonotype originated in a young man in good health. Some clones in this sample may be carry-over from other donors' samples. Sequenced sample: naive CD4+ T cells from PBMCs. The subset was: CD45RA+ positively selected. The CDR3 DNA follows: TGTGCCAGCAGCACAACCATGGGGACCCAGTACTTC. Amino acid sequence: CASSTTMGTQYF.